This T cell receptor (beta chain) stems from a study of radiotherapy plus CTLA-4 blockade in lung cancer (dated by TCRdb to 2017 to 2018). Context from the whole study: Among the enrolled patients, about 19% had an objective response, and 31% reached disease control.

Note on this clone: This clone's antigen is unknown. One base away there is no much larger clone; base qualities are not given.

Focal radiation therapy combined with CTLA-4 blockade (ipilimumab) was tested in patients with chemo-refractory metastatic non-small-cell lung cancer. The V end gives up 5 bases and the J end 7 bases, leaving 6 bases in the junction not matched to a gene. CDR1 and CDR2 are drawn from the germline V gene: SGHVS, FQNEAQ. The CDR3 covers 15 residues, taking in both the cysteine and the phenylalanine. The sequence is cut down to CDR3 DNA, 45 bases in frame from base 1. What the study reported, not specific to this receptor: The strongest predictors of response, as reported, were early dynamic changes in blood T cell clones along with a rise in serum interferon-beta after radiation. TCR clones derived from tumors expanded in peripheral blood after treatment with radiotherapy and ipilimumab.

Receptor libraries were prepared by the immunoSEQ multiplex PCR assay. The source is immuneACCESS, and TCRdb retained only in-frame sequences with V and J called. Part of the clones is not carried over; for the studies checked, unresolved V genes explain less than half of this, and the remainder is unexplained. Across this sample there are roughly 66,000 clones, with over 80% seen only once. Approximately 4.1% of the sample belongs to the ten largest clones. Recombination connected TRBV7-8 to TRBJ2-1; 12 nucleotides in the junction match TRBD2. The sample consisted of peripheral blood, taken from a patient treated with radiotherapy plus ipilimumab. The TCR was taken from a human donor with non-small cell lung cancer who had a partial response to radiotherapy plus ipilimumab. The bases are TGTGCCAGCAGCCAGACTAGCGGGAGAAGGAATGAGCAGTTCTTC. It translates as CASSQTSGRRNEQFF.